Described below is a single T cell receptor (delta chain) sequence and its context. What it binds is unknown. The sample belongs to a study of Vδ1+ human thymocytes. Study observations and caveats: Donors shared many TRG clonotypes but few TRD clonotypes. Highly polyclonal TRG and TRD repertoires with Gaussian CDR3 length distributions appeared in thymus.

RNA was extracted from the cells and then reverse transcribed. Pooled V-gene forward primers with one constant-region reverse primer generated the CDR3 amplicons by multiplex PCR. TCRdb re-called the multiplex PCR reads through CATT. Of some 54,000 delta-chain clones detected, approximately 15% appear once; the ten largest clones hold roughly 0.5%. V lost 0 bases and J lost 1, with 24 bases in between. The CDR3 runs 20 residues. CDR1 is TSWWSYY, CDR2 QGS, per germline. Sequencing used Vdelta1+ gamma-delta thymocytes from the thymus. Subset indicated: FACS-sorted CD3+ TCRalphabeta- TCRVdelta1+ TCRVdelta2- thymocytes. The V gene is TRDV1, the J gene TRDJ1; perhaps TRDD3 as D (5 bases). This TCR derives from a boy younger than two who had congenital heart surgery. The CDR3 here is CALGELNLRHWTSGTDKLIF. The CDR3, as DNA: TGTGCTCTTGGGGAACTCAATCTCCGCCACTGGACCTCGGGCACCGATAAACTCATCTTT.